A few counts support the clone carrying this TCR beta chain. Its antigen remains unknown. CDR3 size: 15 residues. The germline V gene has CDR1 SEHNR and CDR2 FQNEAQ (reference sequence). V was clipped by 4 bases and J by 9 bases, with 19 bases between them. The data derive from a study of T-cell memory formation after mild COVID-19. About the study: Each donor largely had its own TCR clusters. General observations from the study: Later expanders leaned CD4+, whereas clones that contracted between day 15 and 85 were balanced CD4/CD8. CD4+ contracting clones were mainly CM and EM; CD8+ ones, EMRA.

The TCR alpha and TCR beta cDNA libraries, bearing sample barcodes and UMIs, were generated by 5'RACE using constant-segment primers. MiXCR was run by TCRdb on the 5' RACE reads, yielding one entry per CDR3 protein. Here the sample spans roughly 260,000 distinct CDR3 sequences, around 15% being singletons. The TCR originated in a young man who had mild COVID-19 (a few samples of this study predate the infection). Cell type and time point are not known. The specimen sequenced was PBMCs or a T cell subset sorted from them (not recorded which). This chain joins TRBV7-9 and TRBJ2-1, with D possibly matching TRBD1 (5 bases). Here the CDR3 DNA reads TGTGCCAGCAGCTCCAGACAGCGCCTTGGCGGTGAGCAGTTCTTC. It codes for CASSSRQRLGGEQFF.